This entry describes one T cell receptor beta chain. No antigen is known for it. Clones were read by immunoSEQ multiplex PCR, and TCRdb kept only the in-frame ones, dropping some. The profile shows about 2.5 million clones, 92% of them singletons. This CDR3 comprises 16 residues. The germline gives CDR1 MGHDK, CDR2 SYGVNS. V lost 4 bases and J 11 bases, leaving 23 bases between the germline ends. These data belong to a study of shared clonotypes between healthy human individuals. Looking at the study overall: Used for every donor were three CD4 naive, three CD4 memory, two CD8 naive and one CD8 memory plate. Findings and caveats of the study: A limitation of the genetic and exposure-history diversity represented arose from few donors.

This TCR derives from a man aged 18-30 years in good health. Some clones in this sample may be carry-over from other donors' samples. The rearrangement uses TRBV25-1 and TRBJ1-4; D is ambiguous. The material sequenced was naive CD4+ T cells from PBMCs. Specified subset: CD45RA+ positively selected. The DNA of the CDR3 is TGTGCCAGCAGTGGGGAAACGACGGGATGGATCAGTAAACTGTTTTTT. Translating gives CASSGETTGWISKLFF.